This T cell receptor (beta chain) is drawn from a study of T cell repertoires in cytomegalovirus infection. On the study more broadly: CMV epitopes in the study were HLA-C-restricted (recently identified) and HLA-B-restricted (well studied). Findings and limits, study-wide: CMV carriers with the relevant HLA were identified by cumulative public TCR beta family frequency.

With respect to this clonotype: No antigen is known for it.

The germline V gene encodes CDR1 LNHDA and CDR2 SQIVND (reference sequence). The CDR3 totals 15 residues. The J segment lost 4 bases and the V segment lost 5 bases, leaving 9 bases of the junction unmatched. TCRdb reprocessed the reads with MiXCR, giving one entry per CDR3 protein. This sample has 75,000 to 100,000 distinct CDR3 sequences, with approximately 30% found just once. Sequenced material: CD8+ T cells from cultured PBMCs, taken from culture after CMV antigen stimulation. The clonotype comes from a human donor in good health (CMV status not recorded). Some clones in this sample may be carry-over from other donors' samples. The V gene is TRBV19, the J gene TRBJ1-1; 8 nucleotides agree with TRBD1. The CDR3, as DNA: TGTGCCAGTAGTCTAGCCGACAGGGGAGCCACTGAAGCTTTCTTT. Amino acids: CASSLADRGATEAFF. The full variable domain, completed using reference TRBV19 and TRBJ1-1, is DGGITQSPKYLFRKEGQNVTLSCEQNLNHDAMYWYRQDPGQGLRLIYYSQIVNDFQKGDIAEGYSVSREKKESFPLTVTSAQKNPTAFYLCASSLADRGATEAFFGQGTRLTVV.